The TCR beta chain under discussion was sequenced for a study of human T cells and chemical hapten exposure. The wider study: The use of 2% DPC on approximately 2 cm by approximately 2 cm of upper inner arm skin constituted sensitization. Read at 6 days, the patch tests placed 0.01% DPC on the upper back.

Trimming stripped 2 bases from V and 1 base from J, with 8 bases between. Germline V gene lookup returns CDR1 LGHDT and CDR2 YNNKEL (reference sequence). The CDR3 sequence is 15 residues long. Only one count was recorded for this clonotype. Described time point: pre-sensitization, week 0. Treatment meaning: therapeutic diphenylcyclopropenone sensitization with weekly scalp DPC. Alopecia patients between 18 and 70 years old and suitable for DPC were used as donors. TCRdb reprocessed the RACE reads via MiXCR and lists one record per CDR3 protein. The sample contains 300,000 to 450,000 distinct CDR3 sequences, about 5% of which appear only once.

The TCR comes from a woman under 30 with alopecia areata. Some clones in this sample may be carry-over from other donors' samples. V and J are TRBV3-1 and TRBJ2-2, with D unresolved. Source: whole blood, taken in connection with sensitization to the hapten diphenylcyclopropenone (DPC). Here the CDR3 DNA reads TGTGCCAGCAGCCAAACCCGACAGAACACCGGGGAGCTGTTTTTT. Protein product: CASSQTRQNTGELFF.